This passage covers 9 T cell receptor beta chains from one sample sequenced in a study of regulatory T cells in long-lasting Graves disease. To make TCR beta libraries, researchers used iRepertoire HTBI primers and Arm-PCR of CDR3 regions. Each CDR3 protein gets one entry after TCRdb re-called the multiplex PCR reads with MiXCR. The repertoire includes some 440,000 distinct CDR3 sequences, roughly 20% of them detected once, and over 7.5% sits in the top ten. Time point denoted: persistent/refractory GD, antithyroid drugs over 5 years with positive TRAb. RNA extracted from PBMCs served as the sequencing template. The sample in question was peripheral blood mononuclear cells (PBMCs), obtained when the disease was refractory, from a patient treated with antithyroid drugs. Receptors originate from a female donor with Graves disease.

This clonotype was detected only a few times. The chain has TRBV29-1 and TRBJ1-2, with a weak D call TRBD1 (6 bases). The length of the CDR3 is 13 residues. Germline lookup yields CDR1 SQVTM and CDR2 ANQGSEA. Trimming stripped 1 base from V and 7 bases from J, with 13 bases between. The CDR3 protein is CSVEGLTGLGYTF. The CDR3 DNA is TGCAGCGTTGAAGGTCTCACAGGGCTTGGCTACACCTTC.

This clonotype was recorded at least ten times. The CDR3 DNA reads TGTGCCAGCTTGTCTTCGTGGTTAGCGGGAGGGCCCCACGAGCAGTACTTC. As protein: CASLSSWLAGGPHEQYF. The J gene is TRBJ2-7, the V gene TRBV28; 11 bases agree with TRBD2. Germline CDR1 reads MDHEN; CDR2 reads SYDVKM. There are 17 residues in the CDR3. V shed 8 bases and J 5 bases; nucleotides not matched to a gene: 17.

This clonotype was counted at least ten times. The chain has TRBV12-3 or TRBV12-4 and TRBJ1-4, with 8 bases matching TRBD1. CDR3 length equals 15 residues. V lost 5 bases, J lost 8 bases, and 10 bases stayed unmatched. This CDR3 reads CASSRALDRDEKLFF. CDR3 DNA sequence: TGTGCCAGCAGTCGAGCTTTGGACAGGGACGAAAAACTGTTTTTT.

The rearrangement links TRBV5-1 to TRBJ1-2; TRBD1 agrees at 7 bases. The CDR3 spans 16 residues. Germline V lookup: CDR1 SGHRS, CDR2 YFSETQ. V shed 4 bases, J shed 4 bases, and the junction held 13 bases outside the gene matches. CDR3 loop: CASSPNVQGSIYGYTF. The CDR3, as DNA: TGCGCCAGCAGCCCAAACGTACAGGGGTCAATCTATGGCTACACCTTC.

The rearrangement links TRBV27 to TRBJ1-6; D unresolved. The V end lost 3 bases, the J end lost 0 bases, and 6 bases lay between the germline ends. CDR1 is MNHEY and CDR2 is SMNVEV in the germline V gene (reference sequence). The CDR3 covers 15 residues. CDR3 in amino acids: CASSLTASYNSPLHF. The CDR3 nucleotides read TGTGCCAGCAGTTTGACGGCCTCCTATAATTCACCCCTCCACTTT.

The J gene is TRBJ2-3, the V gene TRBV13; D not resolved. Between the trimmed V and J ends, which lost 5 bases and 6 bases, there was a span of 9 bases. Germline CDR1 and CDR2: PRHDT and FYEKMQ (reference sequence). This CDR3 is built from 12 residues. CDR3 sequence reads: CASSGSRDTQYF. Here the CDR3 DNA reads TGTGCCAGCAGCGGCTCGAGGGATACGCAGTATTTT.

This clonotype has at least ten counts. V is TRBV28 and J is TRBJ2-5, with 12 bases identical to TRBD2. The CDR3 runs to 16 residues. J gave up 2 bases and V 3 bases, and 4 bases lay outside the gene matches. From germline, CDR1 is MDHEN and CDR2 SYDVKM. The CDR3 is CASSLLAGGGQETQYF. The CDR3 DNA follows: TGTGCCAGCAGTTTGCTAGCGGGAGGGGGGCAAGAGACCCAGTACTTC.

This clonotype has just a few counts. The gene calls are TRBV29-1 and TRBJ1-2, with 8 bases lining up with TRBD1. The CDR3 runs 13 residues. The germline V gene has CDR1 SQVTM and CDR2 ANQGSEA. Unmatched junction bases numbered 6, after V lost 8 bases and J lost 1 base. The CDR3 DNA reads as TGCAGCACCCGGGACAGGAATAACTATGGCTACACCTTC. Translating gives CSTRDRNNYGYTF.

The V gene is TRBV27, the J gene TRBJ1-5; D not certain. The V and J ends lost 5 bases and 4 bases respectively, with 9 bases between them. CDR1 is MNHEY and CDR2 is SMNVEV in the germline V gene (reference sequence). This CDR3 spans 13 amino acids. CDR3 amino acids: CASSRAVNQPQHF. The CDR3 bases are TGTGCCAGCAGTAGGGCAGTTAATCAGCCCCAGCATTTT.